These 32 T cell receptor beta chains came from one sample sequenced in a study of blood T cell repertoires in COVID-19. Produced via immunoSEQ multiplex PCR; TCRdb's table is partial and in-frame only. The sample includes around 230,000 clones, approximately 83% of them seen just once. Sequencing was carried out using peripheral blood. Every receptor here comes from a woman aged 40 to 50 with active or convalescent COVID-19.

Only one count was recorded for this clone. CDR3 nucleotides: TGTGCCTGGACCCAAGGTACGGGTTTAAAGTACTTC. It specifies CAWTQGTGLKYF. The V call is TRBV30, the J call TRBJ2-7; no reliable D call. The CDR3 has 12 residues. Germline loops: CDR1 GTSNPN, CDR2 SVGIG (reference sequence). Trimming took 4 bases from V and 11 from J, leaving 18 bases between them.

V is TRBV5-8 and J is TRBJ1-1; possible D gene TRBD1, 6 bases. Germline CDR1 reads SGHTS; CDR2 reads YDEGEE. V lost 0 bases to trimming and J lost 5 bases, with 14 bases between them. CDR3 length: 15 residues. The CDR3 nucleotides read TGTGCCAGCAGCTTGGCCTCTGGGAGGGGGACTGAAGCTTTCTTT. It codes for CASSLASGRGTEAFF. Complete variable domain (other parts from reference TRBV5-8 and TRBJ1-1): EAGVTQSPTHLIKTRGQQATLRCSPISGHTSVYWYQQALGLGLQFLLWYDEGEERNRGNFPPRFSGRQFPNYSSELNVNALELEDSALYLCASSLASGRGTEAFFGQGTRLTVV.

A single count supports this clone. The chain uses TRBV29-1 and TRBJ1-1, with 9 bases aligning to TRBD1. The CDR3 sequence is 14 residues long. The junction had 8 bases not matched to a gene; V was cut back by 5 bases and J by 4 bases. In germline, CDR1 is SQVTM, CDR2 ANQGSEA. CDR3 sequence reads: CSVFPGTGITEAFF. The DNA of the CDR3 is TGCAGCGTTTTTCCCGGGACAGGGATCACTGAAGCTTTCTTT.

The V and J genes are TRBV7-2 and TRBJ2-1; 10 nucleotides line up with TRBD2. The CDR3 sequence is 13 residues long. Germline values: CDR1 SGHTA, CDR2 FQGNSA. V lost 5 bases, J lost 15 bases, and 10 bases stayed unmatched. CDR3 DNA sequence: TGTGCCAGCAGCGGACCTAGCGGGAGTATGCCGTTCTTC. It translates to CASSGPSGSMPFF.

V is TRBV28 and J is TRBJ1-2, with unresolved D. Trimming left V 1 base short and J 8 bases short, with 11 bases between. CDR1 and CDR2 (germline): MDHEN, SYDVKM. The CDR3 extends over 13 amino acids. The CDR3 sequence: CASSLSSPGGYTF. CDR3 sequence (DNA): TGTGCCAGCAGTTTATCCTCCCCGGGGGGCTACACCTTC.

The rearrangement links TRBV7-9 to TRBJ1-1; 8 bases map to TRBD1. This CDR3 is built from 14 residues. J lost 5 bases, V lost 5 bases, and 7 bases had no gene match. Germline CDR1 is SEHNR and CDR2 is FQNEAQ (reference sequence). CDR3 region: CASSPQGARTEAFF. In DNA, the CDR3 is TGTGCCAGCAGCCCCCAGGGGGCGAGGACTGAAGCTTTCTTT.

This clone was picked up one time. The gene calls are TRBV7-6 and TRBJ2-1, with a possible D match to TRBD1 (6 bases). CDR3 size: 16 residues. Trimming pared 5 bases from V and 6 bases from J, leaving 20 bases between. Germline lookup yields CDR1 SGHVS and CDR2 FNYEAQ. CDR3 coding DNA: TGTGCCAGCAGCCAGAGAGGGGGAACACGCACCAATGAGCAGTTCTTC. It translates to CASSQRGGTRTNEQFF.

This clone showed up just a few times. This chain joins TRBV9 and TRBJ2-1; 7 positions match TRBD2. There are 16 residues in the CDR3. V lost 0 bases and J lost 3; bases outside the gene matches: 6. Germline assignment: CDR1 SGDLS and CDR2 YYNGEE. CDR3 sequence reads: CASSVGLAGNYNEQFF. CDR3 DNA sequence: TGTGCCAGCAGCGTAGGGTTAGCGGGTAACTACAATGAGCAGTTCTTC.

The V gene is TRBV27, the J gene TRBJ1-2; 7 bases agree with TRBD1. This CDR3 spans 14 amino acids. V dropped 4 bases and J dropped 3; count of bases not matched to a gene: 5. CDR1 is MNHEY, CDR2 SMNVEV, per germline (reference sequence). This CDR3 is CASSYRGFDYGYTF. CDR3 nucleotides: TGTGCCAGCAGTTACAGGGGATTTGACTATGGCTACACCTTC.

This clone was recorded only once. CDR3 amino acids: CASSIPTGTFYEQYF. In DNA form, the CDR3 reads TGTGCCAGCAGTATCCCCACCGGGACATTTTACGAGCAGTACTTC. This chain joins TRBV28 and TRBJ2-7, with D tentatively TRBD1 (6 bases). The germline gives CDR1 MDHEN, CDR2 SYDVKM. The germline V and J ends were trimmed by 5 bases and 4 bases, with 18 bases remaining between them. There are 15 residues in the CDR3.

This clone came up once. V is TRBV24-1 and J is TRBJ2-1; 10 nucleotides agree with TRBD1. The J segment lost 5 bases and the V segment lost 1 base, leaving 4 bases of the junction unmatched. The CDR3 covers 16 residues. CDR1 and CDR2 (germline): KGHDR, SFDVKD. CDR3 region: CATSDLGDRGDNEQFF. The CDR3 bases are TGTGCCACCAGTGATTTAGGGGACAGGGGTGACAATGAGCAGTTCTTC.

J is TRBJ2-1 and V is TRBV5-1; 10 nucleotides agree with TRBD2. This CDR3 is built from 15 residues. The V and J ends lost 6 bases and 5 bases, in that order; junction bases with no gene match: 8. CDR1 SGHRS and CDR2 YFSETQ come from the germline V gene. Written as DNA, the CDR3 is TGCGCCAGCATTTCTAGCGGGGGACCCAACAATGAGCAGTTCTTC. Protein: CASISSGGPNNEQFF.

The chain couples TRBV19 to TRBJ1-1; TRBD1 is a possible D gene (5 bases). Germline V lookup: CDR1 LNHDA, CDR2 SQIVND (reference sequence). The CDR3 sequence is 14 residues long. V was cut by 3 bases and J by 3 bases, with 11 bases left in between. The CDR3 sequence is CASSILGVYTEAFF. The CDR3 nucleotides read TGTGCCAGTAGTATCTTAGGGGTATACACTGAAGCTTTCTTT.

The gene calls are TRBV19 and TRBJ1-1; 8 bases are a match to TRBD1. This CDR3 spans 15 amino acids. Germline CDR1 is LNHDA and CDR2 is SQIVND (reference sequence). The ends lost 1 base at V and 3 bases at J; junction bases unmatched: 4. In DNA form, the CDR3 reads TGTGCCAGTAGTATAGGGACAGGGTTGGACACTGAAGCTTTCTTT. Amino acid sequence: CASSIGTGLDTEAFF. The entire variable domain, with the rest obtained from reference TRBV19 and TRBJ1-1, is as follows: DGGITQSPKYLFRKEGQNVTLSCEQNLNHDAMYWYRQDPGQGLRLIYYSQIVNDFQKGDIAEGYSVSREKKESFPLTVTSAQKNPTAFYLCASSIGTGLDTEAFFGQGTRLTVV.

This chain joins TRBV28 and TRBJ2-1; 8 bases align to TRBD2. This CDR3 is 14 amino acids long. The trim removed 4 bases at V and 10 bases at J, leaving 9 bases unmatched. The germline gives CDR1 MDHEN, CDR2 SYDVKM. The DNA of the CDR3 is TGTGCCAGCAGTTCGCAGGTAGCGGGGCTGGAGCAGTTCTTC. Protein product: CASSSQVAGLEQFF.

The chain carries TRBV6-5 and TRBJ2-2, with D unclear. The V gene's germline CDR1 is MNHEY and CDR2 SVGAGI. This CDR3 is 15 amino acids long. The V and J ends lost 0 bases and 1 base respectively, with 6 bases between them. The CDR3 coding sequence is TGTGCCAGCAGTTACTCGAACAGGAACACCGGGGAGCTGTTTTTT. Protein sequence: CASSYSNRNTGELFF.

The V and J genes are TRBV3-1 (or the pseudogene TRBV3-2) and TRBJ1-6, with a tentative D call TRBD1 (5 bases). Germline assignment: CDR1 LGHDT and CDR2 YNNKEL (reference sequence). Between the trimmed V and J ends, which lost 0 bases and 6 bases, there was a span of 9 bases. The CDR3 is 15 amino acids. For the CDR3, the DNA is TGTGCCAGCAGCCAAGAGCCCAGGGCTAATTCACCCCTCCACTTT. Its translation is CASSQEPRANSPLHF.

The chain's CDR3 is CASSLLTGAGGNTEAFF. DNA for the CDR3: TGTGCCAGCAGTTTATTAACGGGGGCAGGGGGGAACACTGAAGCTTTCTTT. This chain links TRBV28 with TRBJ1-1; TRBD1 agrees at 7 bases. V was clipped by 1 base and J by 1 base; unmatched bases: 9. The length of the CDR3 is 17 residues. Germline V gives CDR1 MDHEN, CDR2 SYDVKM.

A single count supports this clone. This rearrangement joins TRBV4-1 to TRBJ1-2, with D tentatively TRBD1 (5 bases). CDR3 size: 12 residues. The V gene's germline CDR1 is MGHRA and CDR2 YSYEKL. The CDR3 protein is CAATGGYYGYTF. As DNA, the CDR3 is TGCGCAGCCACGGGGGGATACTATGGCTACACCTTC.

This clone was counted only a few times. The chain recombines TRBV29-1 with TRBJ2-7; 13 nucleotides agree with TRBD2. Germline CDR1 and CDR2: SQVTM and ANQGSEA. This CDR3 is 13 amino acids long. The trim removed 5 bases at V and 6 bases at J, leaving 4 bases unmatched. CDR3 coding DNA: TGCAGCGTTTCCGGGACTAGCGGGATCGAGCAGTACTTC. This translates into CSVSGTSGIEQYF.

This clone was found a few times. This sequence joins TRBV5-4 and TRBJ1-2; possibly TRBD1 for D (5 bases). V was shortened by 2 bases and J by 3 bases, with 8 bases between the two germline ends. Germline V CDR1 and CDR2: SGHNT, YYREEE (reference sequence). CDR3 size: 13 residues. The CDR3: CASSFGRDYGYTF. The CDR3 nucleotides are TGTGCCAGCAGCTTCGGCAGGGACTATGGCTACACCTTC.

This chain links TRBV2 with TRBJ1-3; no reliable D call. CDR3 length: 14 amino acids. Trimming shortened V by 7 bases and J by 0 bases, and 10 bases separated the two germline ends. CDR1 and CDR2 (germline): SNHLY, FYNNEI. CDR3 loop: CASNVSPSGNTIYF. CDR3 nucleotides: TGTGCCAGCAATGTCAGTCCCTCTGGAAACACCATATATTTT.

This chain connects TRBV28 to TRBJ2-7, with 7 bases aligning to TRBD1. The CDR3 spans 13 residues. Germline CDR1 MDHEN, CDR2 SYDVKM. Trimming removed 6 bases from V and 6 bases from J; junction bases left unmatched: 8. The CDR3 reads CASRQNRGSEQYF. CDR3 DNA sequence: TGTGCCAGCAGACAAAACAGGGGCTCCGAGCAGTACTTC.

J is TRBJ1-1 and V is TRBV7-2, with unresolved D. The CDR3 sequence is 15 residues long. The V end was cut by 5 bases, the J end by 4 bases, with 17 bases between. Germline assignment: CDR1 SGHTA and CDR2 FQGNSA. The DNA of the CDR3 is TGTGCCAGCAGCCCTACTGGAGGGTTGATCACTGAAGCTTTCTTT. Translated: CASSPTGGLITEAFF.

Notes on this clone: A read error may be the cause here, since a much bigger clone is one base away. The CDR3 loop reads CASSWGGNQPQHF. The CDR3 DNA is TGTGCCAGCAGCTGGGGGGGCAATCAGCCCCAGCATTTT. The chain has TRBV6-5 and TRBJ1-5, with a weak D call TRBD1 (5 bases). CDR3 length: 13 amino acids. Germline lookup yields CDR1 MNHEY and CDR2 SVGAGI. V lost 6 bases to trimming and J lost 2 bases, with 8 bases between them.

The chain recombines TRBV5-1 with TRBJ2-1; 8 bases are a match to TRBD2. This CDR3 spans 16 amino acids. V shed 1 base and J 4 bases; nucleotides not matched to a gene: 7. Germline V lookup: CDR1 SGHRS, CDR2 YFSETQ. The CDR3, as DNA: TGCGCCAGCAGCTTGAGGGGCGGGGGGAAGTACAATGAGCAGTTCTTC. This codes for CASSLRGGGKYNEQFF.

V gene TRBV4-3 combines with J gene TRBJ2-3, with 14 bases identical to TRBD2. The CDR3 contains 18 residues. Germline V gene sequence: CDR1 LGHNA, CDR2 YSLEER. V dropped 0 bases and J dropped 4; count of bases not matched to a gene: 6. As DNA, the CDR3 is TGCGCCAGCAGCCAAGAGACTAGCGGGGGGGCAGGGGCAGATACGCAGTATTTT. Translating it yields CASSQETSGGAGADTQYF.

The chain couples TRBV19 to TRBJ2-1; 8 bases are a match to TRBD2. Germline CDR1 is LNHDA and CDR2 is SQIVND (reference sequence). The J segment lost 4 bases and the V segment lost 1 base, leaving 6 bases of the junction unmatched. The CDR3 is 16 residues long. Here the CDR3 reads CASSIVLSGGYNEQFF. CDR3 DNA: TGTGCCAGTAGTATAGTATTGAGCGGGGGTTACAATGAGCAGTTCTTC.

V gene TRBV4-2 combines with J gene TRBJ1-2; 11 bases align to TRBD1. The CDR3 length is 14 residues. The trim removed 3 bases at V and 8 bases at J, leaving 5 bases unmatched. Germline-derived CDR1 and CDR2 are LGHNA and YNFKEQ. In nucleotides, the CDR3 is TGTGCCAGCAGCCACCCGGGACAGGGGGGAGGCTACACCTTC. Protein sequence: CASSHPGQGGGYTF.

The V gene is TRBV9, the J gene TRBJ2-2; a weak D match, TRBD2 (6 bases). Germline CDR1 is SGDLS and CDR2 is YYNGEE. The CDR3 is made up of 15 amino acids. V was cut by 0 bases and J by 1 base, with 7 bases left in between. The CDR3 bases are TGTGCCAGCAGCGTAGCGGGGGAGAACACCGGGGAGCTGTTTTTT. This gives the protein CASSVAGENTGELFF.

This sequence joins TRBV9 and TRBJ2-1, with 8 bases fitting TRBD2. V was pared by 5 bases and J by 9 bases, with 13 bases of the junction left unmatched. CDR3 size: 15 residues. Germline V gene lookup returns CDR1 SGDLS and CDR2 YYNGEE. The CDR3 DNA reads TGTGCCAGCAGTCCTTCGGGGGGGCCGTCATTTGAGCAGTTCTTC. This translates into CASSPSGGPSFEQFF.

The V gene is TRBV28, the J gene TRBJ2-5; D possibly corresponds to TRBD1 (5 bases). CDR1 MDHEN and CDR2 SYDVKM come from the germline V gene. There are 14 residues in the CDR3. Trimming removed 4 bases from V and 2 bases from J, with 11 bases in between. CDR3 loop: CASSSGLRQETQYF. The CDR3 DNA is TGTGCCAGCAGTTCAGGGTTGCGTCAAGAGACCCAGTACTTC.